The sequence of this T cell receptor beta chain was determined in a study of identical twins. TCRdb re-derived calls from the 5' RACE reads in MiXCR, one entry per CDR3 protein. The data contain about 490,000 distinct CDR3 sequences, 13% to 15% of them singletons. Germline V gene sequence: CDR1 LNHDA, CDR2 SQIVND (reference sequence). J gave up 9 bases and V 6 bases, and 6 bases lay outside the gene matches. CDR3 length: 13 amino acids. Broader study findings: Cord blood's abundant beta clonotypes had fewer insertions, unlike memory repertoires. The study drew conclusions from cross-sectional statistical analysis, not from following the same donors.

As concerns this clonotype: What it recognizes is unknown.

The same data also contributed to another study, on yellow fever vaccine responses in identical twins.

The chain combines TRBV19 with TRBJ2-1; 9 positions match TRBD1. This TCR came from a woman in her late teens or twenties in good health. The material sequenced was CD4+ T cells sorted from blood. The CDR3 spells CASRRQGGSEQFF. The DNA of the CDR3 is TGTGCCAGTAGAAGACAGGGGGGGAGTGAGCAGTTCTTC.